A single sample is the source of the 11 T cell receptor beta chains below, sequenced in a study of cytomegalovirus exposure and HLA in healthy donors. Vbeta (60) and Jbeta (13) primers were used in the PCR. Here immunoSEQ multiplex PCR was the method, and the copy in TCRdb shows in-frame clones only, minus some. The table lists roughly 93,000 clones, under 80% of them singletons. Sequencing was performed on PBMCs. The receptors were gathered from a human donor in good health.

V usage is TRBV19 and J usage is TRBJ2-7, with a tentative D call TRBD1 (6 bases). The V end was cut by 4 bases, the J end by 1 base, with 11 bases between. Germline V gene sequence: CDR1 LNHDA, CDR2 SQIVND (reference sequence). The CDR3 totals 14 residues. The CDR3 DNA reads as TGTGCCAGTAGTACCGGGACACCATCCTACGAGCAGTACTTC. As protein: CASSTGTPSYEQYF.

CDR3 coding DNA: TGTGCCAGCAGCACACGGGGGGGACACGATACGCAGTATTTT. Its protein product is CASSTRGGHDTQYF. The chain is built from TRBV6-5 and TRBJ2-3; TRBD2 matches 8 bases. The CDR3 spans 14 residues. The germline V gene has CDR1 MNHEY and CDR2 SVGAGI. V gave up 6 bases and J gave up 6 bases; unmatched junction bases: 8.

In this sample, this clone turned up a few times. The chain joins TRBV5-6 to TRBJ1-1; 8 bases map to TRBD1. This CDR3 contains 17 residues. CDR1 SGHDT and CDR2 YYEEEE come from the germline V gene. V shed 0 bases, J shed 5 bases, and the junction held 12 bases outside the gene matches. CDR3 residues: CASSLGPNRGAWTEAFF. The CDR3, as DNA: TGTGCCAGCAGCTTGGGGCCGAACAGGGGGGCTTGGACTGAAGCTTTCTTT.

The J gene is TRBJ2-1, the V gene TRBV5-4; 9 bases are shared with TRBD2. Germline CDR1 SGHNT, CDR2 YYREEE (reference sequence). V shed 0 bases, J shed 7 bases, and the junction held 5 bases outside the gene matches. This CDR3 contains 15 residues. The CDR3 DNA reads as TGTGCCAGCAGCTTGGTGGCGGGGGGGCAAAATGAGCAGTTCTTC. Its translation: CASSLVAGGQNEQFF.

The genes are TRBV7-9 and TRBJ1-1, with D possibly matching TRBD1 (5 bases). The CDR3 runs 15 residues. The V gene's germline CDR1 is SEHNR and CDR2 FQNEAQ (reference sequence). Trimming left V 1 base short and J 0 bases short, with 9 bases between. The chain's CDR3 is CASSLGGEMNTEAFF. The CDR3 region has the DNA TGTGCCAGCAGCTTAGGGGGGGAGATGAACACTGAAGCTTTCTTT.

As DNA, the CDR3 is TGTGCCAGCAGTCAAGGGGCTAGCGAGGGTGAGCAGTTCTTC. Residues: CASSQGASEGEQFF. The chain is built from TRBV6-1 and TRBJ2-1; D perhaps matches TRBD2 (6 bases). This CDR3 is 14 amino acids long. The germline V gene encodes CDR1 MNHNS and CDR2 SASEGT. V shed 5 bases and J shed 9 bases, with 17 bases lying between them.

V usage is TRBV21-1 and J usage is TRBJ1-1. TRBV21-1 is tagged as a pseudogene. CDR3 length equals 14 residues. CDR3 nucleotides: TGTGCCAGCAGCAATTATTTGCGGAACACTGAAGCTTTCTTT. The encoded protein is CASSNYLRNTEAFF.

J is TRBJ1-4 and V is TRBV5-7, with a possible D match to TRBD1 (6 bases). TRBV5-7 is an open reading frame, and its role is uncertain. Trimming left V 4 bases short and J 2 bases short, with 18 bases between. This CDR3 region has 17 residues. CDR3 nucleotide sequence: TGTGCCAGCAGCCCTCAAGGGGGGGGGATTACTAATGAAAAACTGTTTTTT. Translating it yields CASSPQGGGITNEKLFF.

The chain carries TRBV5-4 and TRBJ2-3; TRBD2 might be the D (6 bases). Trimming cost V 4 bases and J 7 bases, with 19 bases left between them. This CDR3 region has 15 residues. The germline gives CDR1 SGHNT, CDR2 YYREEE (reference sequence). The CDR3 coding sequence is TGTGCCAGCAGCCCGGAGGAGGGGCTGAGGAATACGCAGTATTTT. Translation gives CASSPEEGLRNTQYF.

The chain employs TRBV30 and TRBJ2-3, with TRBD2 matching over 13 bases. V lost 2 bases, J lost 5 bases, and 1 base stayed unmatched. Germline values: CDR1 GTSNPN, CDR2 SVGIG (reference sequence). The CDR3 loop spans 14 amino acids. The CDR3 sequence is CAWSWTSGRDTQYF. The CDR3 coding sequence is TGTGCCTGGAGTTGGACTAGCGGGAGAGATACGCAGTATTTT.

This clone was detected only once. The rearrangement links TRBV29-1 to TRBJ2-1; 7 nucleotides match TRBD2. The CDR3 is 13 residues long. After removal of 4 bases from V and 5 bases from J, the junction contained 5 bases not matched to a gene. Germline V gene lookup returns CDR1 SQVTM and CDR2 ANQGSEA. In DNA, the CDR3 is TGCAGCGTTGCCCTAGCGGCTAACAATGAGCAGTTCTTC. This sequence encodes CSVALAANNEQFF.